Shown below are 30 T cell receptor beta chains from a single sample sequenced in a study of CD8 T cells in Susac syndrome. RNA was extracted with the RNeasy kit, and a quantity of roughly 0.5 to 1 ug was reverse transcribed using random hexamers. TCRdb reanalysed the immunoSEQ multiplex PCR reads using MiXCR and keeps one entry per CDR3 protein. The sample lists just over 150,000 distinct CDR3 sequences, around 95% occurring once. Material: CD8+ T cells from PBMCs. The receptor set was obtained from a human donor with multiple sclerosis.

The DNA of the CDR3 is TGCAGTGCTACACTAGCGGGGCCGGGAGATACGCAGTATTTT. Amino acids: CSATLAGPGDTQYF. V and J are TRBV20-1 and TRBJ2-3; 10 positions agree with TRBD2. J lost 5 bases, V lost 4 bases, and 6 bases had no gene match. The CDR3 has 14 residues. Germline V gene sequence: CDR1 DFQATT, CDR2 SNEGSKA (reference sequence).

This rearrangement joins TRBV7-9 to TRBJ2-7, with 7 positions matching TRBD1. Per germline, CDR1 SEHNR and CDR2 FQNEAQ (reference sequence). The CDR3 totals 14 residues. Germline trimming cut 5 bases from V and 5 bases from J; bases unmatched to any gene: 9. CDR3 DNA: TGTGCCAGCAGCCCGGCGACAGGGATGGACGAGCAGTACTTC. Translation: CASSPATGMDEQYF.

The V gene is TRBV15, the J gene TRBJ2-1; no clear D. CDR3 length: 12 amino acids. V lost 1 base and J lost 6, with 4 bases in between. Per the germline V gene, CDR1 is LNHNV and CDR2 is YYDKDF (reference sequence). The CDR3 nucleotides read TGTGCCACCAGCAGAGGAAGCAATGAGCAGTTCTTC. This encodes CATSRGSNEQFF.

CDR3: CSVASGQAEKLFF. The CDR3 DNA sequence: TGCAGCGTTGCCTCCGGTCAGGCAGAAAAACTGTTTTTT. The chain has TRBV29-1 and TRBJ1-4; D unclear. Trimming cost V 4 bases and J 8 bases, with 14 bases left between them. Germline lookup yields CDR1 SQVTM and CDR2 ANQGSEA. The CDR3 totals 13 residues.

The rearrangement joins TRBV7-9 to TRBJ2-7; D might be TRBD1 (6 bases). This CDR3 comprises 15 residues. The germline V gene has CDR1 SEHNR and CDR2 FQNEAQ (reference sequence). Trimming stripped 5 bases from V and 4 bases from J, with 18 bases between. CDR3 sequence: CASSRHRVTVYEQYF. The CDR3, as DNA: TGTGCCAGCAGCCGCCACAGGGTTACGGTTTACGAGCAGTACTTC. Using reference TRBV7-9 and TRBJ2-7 for the parts outside the CDR3, the full variable domain is DTGVSQNPRHKITKRGQNVTFRCDPISEHNRLYWYRQTLGQGPEFLTYFQNEAQLEKSRLLSDRFSAERPKGSFSTLEIQRTEQGDSAMYLCASSRHRVTVYEQYFGPGTRLTVT.

This chain connects TRBV27 to TRBJ1-2, with TRBD1 as a possible D gene (5 bases). Germline V gene data show CDR1 as MNHEY and CDR2 as SMNVEV (reference sequence). This CDR3 is 15 amino acids long. V lost 4 bases and J lost 6, with 18 bases in between. This chain's CDR3 is CASSSDRGDGHGYTF. DNA for the CDR3: TGTGCCAGCAGTTCCGACAGAGGGGATGGTCATGGCTACACCTTC.

This rearrangement joins TRBV5-4 to TRBJ1-6; 7 bases align to TRBD1. CDR3 length equals 15 residues. The ends lost 4 bases at V and 8 bases at J; junction bases unmatched: 9. The germline CDR1 and CDR2 sequences are SGHNT and YYREEE (reference sequence). In DNA, the CDR3 is TGTGCCAGCAGCCAGAGACAGGGTAAGGATTCACCCCTCCACTTT. Protein: CASSQRQGKDSPLHF.

The chain combines TRBV20-1 with TRBJ2-7, with D perhaps assigned TRBD1 or TRBD2 (6 bases each). The length of the CDR3 is 12 residues. The V and J ends lost 1 base and 7 bases respectively, with 11 bases between them. From germline, CDR1 is DFQATT and CDR2 SNEGSKA (reference sequence). The CDR3 DNA sequence: TGCAGTGCTAGAGGGGGGGCGCGGGAGCAGTACTTC. This encodes CSARGGAREQYF.

The V call is TRBV28, the J call TRBJ2-1; 10 nucleotides align to TRBD1. CDR3 length equals 18 residues. Germline V CDR1 and CDR2: MDHEN, SYDVKM. The V segment lost 6 bases and the J segment 3 bases; nucleotides outside the gene matches: 14. The DNA for the CDR3 is TGTGCCAGCAGCTACTCTCCCGGGACAGGGGTGAACTACAATGAGCAGTTCTTC. Protein sequence: CASSYSPGTGVNYNEQFF. The full variable domain, its missing parts supplied by reference TRBV28 and TRBJ2-1, is DVKVTQSSRYLVKRTGEKVFLECVQDMDHENMFWYRQDPGLGLRLIYFSYDVKMKEKGDIPEGYSVSREKKERFSLILESASTNQTSMYLCASSYSPGTGVNYNEQFFGPGTRLTVL.

V is TRBV7-6 and J is TRBJ2-7; 7 bases line up with TRBD2. V gave up 5 bases and J gave up 3 bases; unmatched junction bases: 10. The CDR3 sequence is 15 residues long. CDR1 and CDR2 (germline): SGHVS, FNYEAQ. CDR3 region: CASSPRGRGGYEQYF. CDR3 in DNA: TGTGCCAGCAGCCCCCGTGGGAGGGGTGGCTACGAGCAGTACTTC.

This clonotype was detected only once. This chain uses TRBV13 with TRBJ2-5; D not resolved. Trimming cost V 1 base and J 0 bases, with 6 bases left between them. Per the germline V gene, CDR1 is PRHDT and CDR2 is FYEKMQ (reference sequence). The CDR3 has 14 residues. The CDR3 DNA reads TGTGCCAGCAGCTTAGATCAGTACCAAGAGACCCAGTACTTC. Translated: CASSLDQYQETQYF.

The gene calls are TRBV20-1 and TRBJ1-2, with D possibly being TRBD1 (5 bases). Germline V gives CDR1 DFQATT, CDR2 SNEGSKA (reference sequence). The CDR3 consists of 15 residues. V was pared by 0 bases and J by 4 bases, with 15 bases between. CDR3 residues: CSARDEDKVGYGYTF. CDR3 coding DNA: TGCAGTGCTAGAGACGAGGACAAGGTGGGCTATGGCTACACCTTC.

V and J are TRBV20-1 and TRBJ1-2; D not resolved. Trimming pared 2 bases from V and 3 bases from J, leaving 10 bases between. Per the germline V gene, CDR1 is DFQATT and CDR2 is SNEGSKA (reference sequence). This CDR3 contains 13 residues. CDR3 sequence (DNA): TGCAGTGCTAGATGGACGGACGACTATGGCTACACCTTC. It yields the protein CSARWTDDYGYTF.

This clonotype was counted between two and nine times. The genes are TRBV7-9 and TRBJ1-6; D is undetermined. Per the germline V gene, CDR1 is SEHNR and CDR2 is FQNEAQ (reference sequence). The CDR3 is 12 residues long. Trimming removed 2 bases at V and 7 bases at J, with 3 bases between. CDR3 loop: CASSLQNSPLHF. The CDR3 DNA follows: TGTGCCAGCAGCTTACAGAATTCACCCCTCCACTTT. The full variable domain, in which reference TRBV7-9 and TRBJ1-6 provide the parts outside the CDR3, is DTGVSQNPRHKITKRGQNVTFRCDPISEHNRLYWYRQTLGQGPEFLTYFQNEAQLEKSRLLSDRFSAERPKGSFSTLEIQRTEQGDSAMYLCASSLQNSPLHFGNGTRLTVT.

The rearrangement uses TRBV5-1 and TRBJ2-7; no clear D gene. Germline V gives CDR1 SGHRS, CDR2 YFSETQ. V shed 4 bases and J shed 0 bases, with 14 bases lying between them. The CDR3 runs to 15 residues. CDR3 coding DNA: TGCGCCAGCAGCCCTGATACCTCGATCTCCTACGAGCAGTACTTC. It specifies CASSPDTSISYEQYF. The complete variable domain, with remaining parts taken from reference TRBV5-1 and TRBJ2-7, reads KAGVTQTPRYLIKTRGQQVTLSCSPISGHRSVSWYQQTPGQGLQFLFEYFSETQRNKGNFPGRFSGRQFSNSRSEMNVSTLELGDSALYLCASSPDTSISYEQYFGPGTRLTVT.

This chain connects TRBV10-3 to TRBJ1-5; tentatively, D is TRBD1 (5 bases). CDR3 length equals 13 residues. Germline V gives CDR1 ENHRY, CDR2 SYGVKD. With 5 bases removed from V and 7 bases from J, the gap between germline ends came to 12 bases. In nucleotides, the CDR3 is TGTGCCATCAGTTTGGACAAACGGCAGCCCCAGCATTTT. This translates into CAISLDKRQPQHF.

The chain combines TRBV7-2 with TRBJ1-2, with D uncertain. Trimming shortened V by 1 base and J by 5 bases, and 11 bases separated the two germline ends. The CDR3 covers 14 residues. Per germline, CDR1 SGHTA and CDR2 FQGNSA. This CDR3 reads CASSLGENGYGYTF. CDR3 DNA sequence: TGTGCCAGCAGCTTAGGGGAGAATGGGTATGGCTACACCTTC.

This rearrangement joins TRBV30 to TRBJ1-1; D unclear. Germline V lookup: CDR1 GTSNPN, CDR2 SVGIG (reference sequence). There are 9 residues in the CDR3. The CDR3 reads CTPGPAAFF. CDR3 DNA: TGTACGCCCGGTCCGGCAGCTTTCTTT. The full variable domain, with the rest looked up from reference TRBV30 and TRBJ1-1, is SQTIHQWPATLVQPVGSPLSLECTVEGTSNPNLYWYRQAAGRGLQLLFYSVGIGQISSEVPQNLSASRPQDRQFILSSKKLLLSDSGFYLCTPGPAAFFGQGTRLTVV.

This rearrangement joins TRBV29-1 to TRBJ2-1; tentatively, D is TRBD1 (6 bases). V was shortened by 1 base and J by 7 bases, with 8 bases between the two germline ends. The CDR3 spans 12 residues. CDR1 is SQVTM, CDR2 ANQGSEA, per germline. DNA for the CDR3: TGCAGCGTTGAAGGTAGGGGGAATGAGCAGTTCTTC. Its translation is CSVEGRGNEQFF.

This clonotype appeared a single time. CDR3 nucleotides: TGTGCCAGCAGTGGGGGACCCGGAAGGTACAATGAGCAGTTCTTC. This codes for CASSGGPGRYNEQFF. The V and J genes are TRBV6-1 and TRBJ2-1, with D perhaps TRBD1 or TRBD2 (5 bases each). Germline values: CDR1 MNHNS, CDR2 SASEGT. The CDR3 length is 15 residues. V shed 4 bases and J shed 4 bases, with 14 bases lying between them.

This clonotype has only one observation. The CDR3 bases are TGTGCCAGCAGCCAGACAAGGAACACTGAAGCTTTCTTT. This translates into CASSQTRNTEAFF. The J gene is TRBJ1-1, the V gene TRBV13, with D uncertain. The CDR3 is 13 residues long. From germline, CDR1 is PRHDT and CDR2 FYEKMQ (reference sequence). The ends were cut back, 5 bases at V and 1 base at J, with 8 bases in the middle.

The chain combines TRBV25-1 with TRBJ2-2; D gene unclear. The CDR3 sequence is 13 residues long. Germline V CDR1 and CDR2: MGHDK, SYGVNS. V was pared by 2 bases and J by 8 bases, with 9 bases between. The CDR3 DNA sequence: TGTGCCAGCAGTGAACTTAAGGTTGGGGAGCTGTTTTTT. Its translation is CASSELKVGELFF.

This clonotype was detected once. The chain combines TRBV27 with TRBJ2-3; D remains unclear. This CDR3 contains 13 residues. Germline V gives CDR1 MNHEY, CDR2 SMNVEV (reference sequence). Trimming pared 6 bases from V and 4 bases from J, leaving 11 bases between. CDR3 sequence reads: CASRRGVADTQYF. The CDR3 nucleotides are TGTGCCAGCAGGAGAGGAGTGGCAGATACGCAGTATTTT.

The gene calls are TRBV7-9 and TRBJ2-7, with TRBD1 matching 8 bases. Looked up from germline, CDR1 is SEHNR and CDR2 is FQNEAQ (reference sequence). With V trimmed by 5 bases and J by 0 bases, 9 bases remained unmatched. The CDR3 extends over 16 amino acids. The CDR3 region is CASSQTGTGDSYEQYF. CDR3 nucleotide sequence: TGTGCCAGCAGCCAAACCGGGACAGGTGACTCCTACGAGCAGTACTTC.

CDR3 DNA: TGTGCCAGCTCACCCGGACGGAACACTGAAGCTTTCTTT. The encoded protein is CASSPGRNTEAFF. This chain connects TRBV18 to TRBJ1-1; D call uncertain. Trimming cost V 3 bases and J 1 base, with 6 bases left between them. This CDR3 spans 13 amino acids. Germline V CDR1 and CDR2: KGHSH, LQKENI.

This clonotype was seen a single time. The rearrangement joins TRBV5-1 to TRBJ2-7, with D possibly being TRBD1 (6 bases). The CDR3 sequence is 13 residues long. V was clipped by 3 bases and J by 3 bases, with 10 bases between them. Germline CDR1 is SGHRS and CDR2 is YFSETQ. Here the CDR3 reads CASSSGQHYEQYF. For the CDR3, the DNA is TGCGCCAGCAGCTCCGGACAGCACTACGAGCAGTACTTC. Full variable domain (outside the CDR3, taken from reference TRBV5-1 and TRBJ2-7): KAGVTQTPRYLIKTRGQQVTLSCSPISGHRSVSWYQQTPGQGLQFLFEYFSETQRNKGNFPGRFSGRQFSNSRSEMNVSTLELGDSALYLCASSSGQHYEQYFGPGTRLTVT.

The chain employs TRBV20-1 and TRBJ2-7; the D gene is possibly TRBD1 (7 bases). The length of the CDR3 is 14 residues. Looked up from germline, CDR1 is DFQATT and CDR2 is SNEGSKA (reference sequence). The V gene lost 5 bases and the J gene lost 3 bases, with 17 bases spanning the gap. The CDR3 nucleotides read TGCAGTGCTCCCTGGGCAGGGGGGTTCTACGAGCAGTACTTC. Encoded protein: CSAPWAGGFYEQYF.

Concerning this clonotype: One junction end does not reproduce the germline sequence, and a read error may be involved. The chain links TRBV20-1 to TRBJ2-1; 8 nucleotides agree with TRBD2. The CDR3 runs 14 residues. Germline-derived CDR1 and CDR2 are DFQATT and SNEGSKA (reference sequence). The CDR3 DNA reads TGCAGTGCTGGAGAAGCGGGGGTTTCCAATGAGCAGTTCTTC. Residues: CSAGEAGVSNEQFF.

J is TRBJ2-3 and V is TRBV19, with D maybe TRBD1 (6 bases). This CDR3 contains 12 residues. The germline V gene encodes CDR1 LNHDA and CDR2 SQIVND (reference sequence). V was trimmed by 6 bases and J by 7 bases, leaving 11 bases between them. The chain's CDR3 is CASSTGLNTQYF. The CDR3 DNA is TGTGCCAGTAGCACAGGGCTGAATACGCAGTATTTT.

This chain connects TRBV15 to TRBJ2-1, with 11 positions matching TRBD2. V dropped 5 bases and J dropped 15; count of bases not matched to a gene: 12. The germline V gene has CDR1 LNHNV and CDR2 YYDKDF (reference sequence). The CDR3 totals 14 residues. CDR3 sequence: CATSARSSGGAGFF. For the CDR3, the DNA is TGTGCCACCAGCGCACGTAGTAGCGGGGGGGCAGGGTTCTTC. Complete variable domain (other parts from reference TRBV15 and TRBJ2-1): DAMVIQNPRYQVTQFGKPVTLSCSQTLNHNVMYWYQQKSSQAPKLLFHYYDKDFNNEADTPDNFQSRRPNTSFCFLDIRSPGLGDTAMYLCATSARSSGGAGFFGPGTRLTVL.